Listed here are 27 T cell receptor beta chains from one sample, sequenced in a study of blood T cell repertoires in COVID-19. Generated by immunoSEQ multiplex PCR, the TCRdb table keeps only in-frame clones and is missing some. In the table there are about 380,000 clones, about 80% of which are singletons. Sample: peripheral blood. The receptor set was obtained from a human donor with acute or convalescent COVID-19. The donor label of this sample is uncertain.

The V gene is TRBV5-1, the J gene TRBJ1-1; perhaps TRBD1 as D (5 bases). Trimming cost V 4 bases and J 3 bases, with 10 bases left between them. Looked up from germline, CDR1 is SGHRS and CDR2 is YFSETQ. CDR3 size: 13 residues. The CDR3 nucleotides are TGCGCCAGCAGCCCTGGGGACTACACTGAAGCTTTCTTT. The encoded protein is CASSPGDYTEAFF.

The chain has TRBV7-2 and TRBJ2-3; 11 nucleotides match TRBD2. In germline, CDR1 is SGHTA, CDR2 FQGNSA. The CDR3 has 16 amino acids. With V trimmed by 5 bases and J by 5 bases, 9 bases remained unmatched. DNA of the CDR3: TGTGCCAGCAGCCCCGTCCTAGCGGGGGGCCGAGATACGCAGTATTTT. It encodes CASSPVLAGGRDTQYF.

The chain combines TRBV5-6 with TRBJ2-1; 8 bases are shared with TRBD2. The germline CDR1 and CDR2 sequences are SGHDT and YYEEEE. Trimming removed 3 bases from V and 9 bases from J; junction bases left unmatched: 8. The length of the CDR3 is 14 residues. In DNA form, the CDR3 reads TGTGCCAGCAGCTCCTGGACGGGAGGGGGTGAGCAGTTCTTC. Translated: CASSSWTGGGEQFF.

The sample holds one count of this clone. The chain links TRBV6-5 to TRBJ1-5; D unresolved. V was trimmed by 6 bases and J by 0 bases, leaving 12 bases between them. The CDR3 is 15 residues long. Germline V gene data show CDR1 as MNHEY and CDR2 as SVGAGI. DNA of the CDR3: TGTGCCAGCAGCCAATCCGGGTATAGCAATCAGCCCCAGCATTTT. This gives the protein CASSQSGYSNQPQHF.

The chain combines TRBV6-6 with TRBJ2-6; tentatively, D is TRBD1 (6 bases). V lost 2 bases and J lost 1, with 6 bases in between. This CDR3 has 15 residues. Germline CDR1 and CDR2: MNHNY and SVGAGI (reference sequence). CDR3 nucleotides: TGTGCCAGCAGTTACCAGGGGTCTGGGGCCAACGTCCTGACTTTC. Amino acids: CASSYQGSGANVLTF.

The chain carries TRBV5-4 and TRBJ2-5, with 8 nucleotides matching TRBD1. The CDR3 length is 14 residues. The junction had 8 bases not matched to a gene; V was cut back by 5 bases and J by 5 bases. Per germline, CDR1 SGHNT and CDR2 YYREEE (reference sequence). Written as DNA, the CDR3 is TGTGCCAGCAGGGGGACAGGTGGCGGTGAGACCCAGTACTTC. It encodes CASRGTGGGETQYF.

The V and J genes are TRBV5-1 and TRBJ2-1; 7 nucleotides line up with TRBD2. The V and J ends lost 4 bases and 0 bases, in that order; junction bases with no gene match: 4. The germline V gene has CDR1 SGHRS and CDR2 YFSETQ. This CDR3 is built from 15 residues. CDR3 bases: TGCGCCAGCAGCGGCGGGAGTCCCTCCTACAATGAGCAGTTCTTC. Its protein is CASSGGSPSYNEQFF.

This chain uses TRBV7-9 with TRBJ1-1, with a tentative D call TRBD1 (6 bases). This CDR3 contains 12 residues. Germline CDR1 reads SEHNR; CDR2 reads FQNEAQ (reference sequence). Trimming cost V 5 bases and J 6 bases, with 10 bases left between them. This chain's CDR3 is CASSQGTSEAFF. The DNA for the CDR3 is TGTGCCAGCAGCCAAGGGACATCTGAAGCTTTCTTT. Full variable domain (missing parts from reference TRBV7-9 and TRBJ1-1): DTGVSQNPRHKITKRGQNVTFRCDPISEHNRLYWYRQTLGQGPEFLTYFQNEAQLEKSRLLSDRFSAERPKGSFSTLEIQRTEQGDSAMYLCASSQGTSEAFFGQGTRLTVV.

The chain is built from TRBV15 and TRBJ1-6, with 8 bases matching TRBD1. The CDR3 has 14 residues. With V trimmed by 5 bases and J by 7 bases, 4 bases remained unmatched. The germline V gene has CDR1 LNHNV and CDR2 YYDKDF (reference sequence). The CDR3 sequence is CATSQDRANSPLHF. In DNA form, the CDR3 reads TGTGCCACCAGCCAGGACAGGGCCAATTCACCCCTCCACTTT.

The chain is built from TRBV28 and TRBJ1-2; maybe TRBD1 (6 bases). Germline V gene sequence: CDR1 MDHEN, CDR2 SYDVKM. CDR3 length: 15 amino acids. V was shortened by 3 bases and J by 0 bases, with 11 bases between the two germline ends. The DNA of the CDR3 is TGTGCCAGCAGTTTCGGGGGGGCCTCTAACTATGGCTACACCTTC. Its protein product is CASSFGGASNYGYTF.

V and J are TRBV28 and TRBJ2-7, with unresolved D. Per germline, CDR1 MDHEN and CDR2 SYDVKM. The CDR3 is made up of 13 amino acids. V was shortened by 4 bases and J by 2 bases, with 9 bases between the two germline ends. CDR3 loop: CASSSDTTYEQYF. For the CDR3, the DNA is TGTGCCAGCAGTTCTGACACAACCTACGAGCAGTACTTC. Using reference TRBV28 and TRBJ2-7 for the parts outside the CDR3, the full variable domain is DVKVTQSSRYLVKRTGEKVFLECVQDMDHENMFWYRQDPGLGLRLIYFSYDVKMKEKGDIPEGYSVSREKKERFSLILESASTNQTSMYLCASSSDTTYEQYFGPGTRLTVT.

This chain joins TRBV11-2 and TRBJ2-5; 12 nucleotides match TRBD2. This CDR3 is built from 16 residues. Germline CDR1 SGHAT, CDR2 FQNNGV. V was clipped by 2 bases and J by 6 bases; unmatched bases: 7. The CDR3 DNA sequence: TGTGCCAGCAGCTTATCGCGGACTAGCGGGACGCAGACCCAGTACTTC. Translation: CASSLSRTSGTQTQYF.

This rearrangement joins TRBV7-9 to TRBJ2-3, with D possibly matching TRBD1 (5 bases). Germline CDR1 reads SEHNR; CDR2 reads FQNEAQ (reference sequence). Trimming removed 3 bases from V and 6 bases from J, with 19 bases in between. The CDR3 contains 16 residues. CDR3 amino acids: CASSFTKTRVGDTQYF. CDR3 coding DNA: TGTGCCAGCAGCTTTACCAAAACCAGGGTTGGGGATACGCAGTATTTT.

V is TRBV5-1 and J is TRBJ2-5; TRBD2 aligns across 7 bases. CDR3 length: 15 amino acids. Germline trimming cut 5 bases from V and 6 bases from J; bases unmatched to any gene: 13. Germline V gives CDR1 SGHRS, CDR2 YFSETQ. The CDR3 reads CASSPSGGFRKTQYF. CDR3 nucleotide sequence: TGCGCCAGCAGTCCCTCGGGAGGTTTCAGAAAGACCCAGTACTTC.

This clone was observed a single time. The genes are TRBV6-1 and TRBJ1-4; possible D gene TRBD1, 5 bases. The CDR3 consists of 15 residues. The germline gives CDR1 MNHNS, CDR2 SASEGT. Trimming stripped 3 bases from V and 7 bases from J, with 15 bases between. The CDR3 DNA is TGTGCCAGCAGTGAGGGAAAGGCGGGGGGTGAAAAACTGTTTTTT. It specifies CASSEGKAGGEKLFF.

In regard to this clone: Other DNA sequences from this sample encode an identical CDR3 as well. The chain carries TRBV3-1 (or the pseudogene TRBV3-2) and TRBJ1-3; possibly TRBD1 for D (5 bases). This CDR3 is 14 amino acids long. V dropped 1 base and J dropped 3 bases, with 7 bases sitting between them. Germline loops: CDR1 LGHDT, CDR2 YNNKEL (reference sequence). The CDR3 nucleotides are TGTGCCAGCAGCCAAGGGGGCTATGGAAACACCATATATTTT. This sequence encodes CASSQGGYGNTIYF.

The chain carries TRBV5-1 and TRBJ1-4, with 7 positions matching TRBD1. CDR1 and CDR2 (germline): SGHRS, YFSETQ. V lost 0 bases to trimming and J lost 10 bases; unmatched junction nucleotides: 9. The CDR3 runs 15 residues. The CDR3: CASSLGQGFKGKLFF. The DNA of the CDR3 is TGCGCCAGCAGCTTGGGACAGGGTTTTAAGGGAAAACTGTTTTTT. The complete variable domain, with remaining parts taken from reference TRBV5-1 and TRBJ1-4, reads KAGVTQTPRYLIKTRGQQVTLSCSPISGHRSVSWYQQTPGQGLQFLFEYFSETQRNKGNFPGRFSGRQFSNSRSEMNVSTLELGDSALYLCASSLGQGFKGKLFFGSGTQLSVL.

This chain connects TRBV5-1 to TRBJ2-5; D is ambiguous. The CDR3 sequence is 13 residues long. V was shortened by 5 bases and J by 1 base, with 9 bases between the two germline ends. Germline values: CDR1 SGHRS, CDR2 YFSETQ. The DNA for the CDR3 is TGCGCCAGCAGGCAGGCGCTCCAAGAGACCCAGTACTTC. Its translation is CASRQALQETQYF.

The chain couples TRBV5-8 to TRBJ1-1, with D uncertain. Trimming left V 0 bases short and J 6 bases short, with 15 bases between. Germline V gene lookup returns CDR1 SGHTS and CDR2 YDEGEE. The CDR3 runs to 15 residues. Here the CDR3 DNA reads TGTGCCAGCAGCTTGGGGGGAGGAGGGCGGTCTGAAGCTTTCTTT. Translated, it gives CASSLGGGGRSEAFF.

The chain employs TRBV21-1 and TRBJ2-7; TRBD1, the table's D call, was not compared with the DNA. TRBV21-1 is described as a pseudogene. This CDR3 spans 14 amino acids. The CDR3 nucleotides read TGTGCCAGCCCCACGGACAGGGTCCCCAACGAGCAGTACTTC. Protein product: CASPTDRVPNEQYF.

The genes are TRBV6-1 and TRBJ1-5; D uncertain. The length of the CDR3 is 14 residues. Germline-derived CDR1 and CDR2 are MNHNS and SASEGT. V lost 0 bases, J lost 8 bases, and 11 bases lay in between. CDR3 coding DNA: TGTGCCAGCAGTGAAGCGGGGAGGAGAGAGCCCCAGCATTTT. This gives the protein CASSEAGRREPQHF.

The J gene is TRBJ2-1, the V gene TRBV4-2; maybe TRBD2 (6 bases). Trimming took off 4 bases at V and 9 bases at J, with 13 bases between the two ends. This CDR3 is 13 amino acids long. Germline V gives CDR1 LGHNA, CDR2 YNFKEQ. The CDR3 loop reads CASSPRTISEQFF. Here the CDR3 DNA reads TGTGCCAGCAGCCCACGGACTATAAGTGAGCAGTTCTTC.

The chain couples TRBV10-2 to TRBJ1-5; D is unresolved. Germline CDR1 and CDR2: WSHSY and SAAADI. There are 14 residues in the CDR3. Trimming removed 3 bases from V and 1 base from J, with 7 bases in between. The CDR3: CASSDNRSNQPQHF. In DNA, the CDR3 is TGCGCCAGCAGTGATAACCGGAGCAATCAGCCCCAGCATTTT.

This rearrangement joins TRBV21-1 to TRBJ2-2; the D call of TRBD1 is as the table states it, not checked on the DNA. TRBV21-1 is listed as a pseudogene. The CDR3 spans 14 residues. The CDR3 nucleotides are TGTGCCAGCAGCAAGGGACAGGGATCCGGGGAGCTGTTTTTT. It codes for CASSKGQGSGELFF.

To note about this clone: This may be a read error, as it is one base from a much larger clone. Within the sample, other DNA sequences also encode this same CDR3. This chain joins TRBV2 and TRBJ1-1; weak D call: TRBD1 (6 bases). Germline CDR1 SNHLY, CDR2 FYNNEI. This CDR3 is 12 amino acids long. Deletions cut 6 bases from V and 2 bases from J, with 7 bases between. In DNA form, the CDR3 reads TGTGCCAGCAGGACAGGTAACACTGAAGCTTTCTTT. It codes for CASRTGNTEAFF.

The rearrangement uses TRBV4-1 and TRBJ1-4, with TRBD1 identical over 9 bases. Unmatched junction bases numbered 5, after V lost 4 bases and J lost 5 bases. The CDR3 is made up of 15 amino acids. Germline CDR1 MGHRA, CDR2 YSYEKL. The CDR3 region is CASSPSGQGNEKLFF. CDR3 DNA: TGCGCCAGCAGCCCGTCAGGACAGGGGAATGAAAAACTGTTTTTT.

The V call is TRBV4-2, the J call TRBJ2-4, with 10 bases lining up with TRBD1. The V and J ends lost 1 base and 10 bases, in that order; junction bases with no gene match: 4. CDR1 is LGHNA, CDR2 YNFKEQ, per germline. CDR3 length: 14 residues. CDR3 in DNA: TGTGCCAGCAGCCAAGGACAGGGGGCTTGGATTCAGTACTTC. Protein: CASSQGQGAWIQYF.